The 24 T cell receptor beta chains below all came from one sample that was sequenced in a study of metastatic and nonmetastatic thyroid tumors. Patients underwent thyroid surgery, and none had received any treatment before it. TCRdb reassembled clones from the PCR reads with MiXCR. Here the sample spans around 25,000 clones, around 24% being singletons. Sequencing was carried out using blood. These receptor sequences come from a female donor with papillary thyroid cancer or a benign thyroid nodule (not recorded which). Some clones in this sample may be carry-over from other donors' samples.

This clone came up many times. The identical CDR3 is also encoded by other nucleotide sequences in the sample. This sequence joins TRBV14 and TRBJ1-2; no reliable D call. The CDR3 sequence is 13 residues long. Germline CDR1 SGHDN, CDR2 FVKESK. Trimming removed 4 bases at V and 5 bases at J, with 11 bases between. The CDR3 region has the DNA TGTGCCAGCAGCCCCGGATACAGATATGGCTACACCTTC. Translation: CASSPGYRYGYTF. Full variable domain (rest looked up from reference TRBV14 and TRBJ1-2): EAGVTQFPSHSVIEKGQTVTLRCDPISGHDNLYWYRRVMGKEIKFLLHFVKESKQDESGMPNNRFLAERTGGTYSTLKVQPAELEDSGVYFCASSPGYRYGYTFGSGTRLTVV.

This clone was picked up a small number of times. This chain uses TRBV10-1 with TRBJ2-1; D not resolved. V lost 5 bases and J lost 5, with 13 bases in between. The CDR3 sequence is 14 residues long. Germline CDR1 WNHNN, CDR2 SYGVQD (reference sequence). The CDR3 spells CASSNDMLNNEQFF. The DNA of the CDR3 is TGCGCCAGCAGTAACGACATGTTGAACAATGAGCAGTTCTTC.

CDR3: CASSVRAEGGRTEQYF. The CDR3 DNA follows: TGTGCCAGCAGCGTAAGGGCAGAGGGAGGTCGTACCGAGCAGTACTTC. The J gene is TRBJ2-7, the V gene TRBV9; tentative D call: TRBD2 (6 bases). V lost 1 base to trimming and J lost 6 bases, with 20 bases between them. The germline V gene has CDR1 SGDLS and CDR2 YYNGEE. The CDR3 is made up of 16 amino acids.

The CDR3 bases are TGTGCCACCAGTGAGGTGACATGGGGACAAGAGACCCAGTACTTC. This translates into CATSEVTWGQETQYF. The chain joins TRBV24-1 to TRBJ2-5, with D unclear. This CDR3 comprises 15 residues. Germline values: CDR1 KGHDR, CDR2 SFDVKD. V was cut by 4 bases and J by 2 bases, with 13 bases left in between.

This clone has just a few counts. The junction does not match germline at one end; this may be a read error. The V and J genes are TRBV6-1 and TRBJ2-2, with D maybe TRBD2 (5 bases). The germline CDR1 and CDR2 sequences are MNHNS and SASEGT. The CDR3 runs to 16 residues. The CDR3 coding sequence is TGTGCCAGCAGTGAAGTGTCGGGGATGAACACCGGGGAGCTTTTCTTT. Its protein is CASSEVSGMNTGELFF.

The V gene is TRBV5-1, the J gene TRBJ2-7, with TRBD2 identical over 14 bases. The germline V gene has CDR1 SGHRS and CDR2 YFSETQ. This CDR3 is 17 amino acids long. The V gene end was trimmed by 3 bases and the J gene end by 3 bases; junction bases not matched to a gene: 8. The CDR3 DNA is TGCGCCAGCAGCTCCACGGGACTAGCGGGGGACGACTACGAGCAGTACTTC. This sequence encodes CASSSTGLAGDDYEQYF.

This clone was observed once. V and J are TRBV20-1 and TRBJ1-5; the D gene is possibly TRBD1 (6 bases). Germline V gene data show CDR1 as DFQATT and CDR2 as SNEGSKA (reference sequence). V shed 4 bases and J shed 2 bases, with 12 bases lying between them. CDR3 length: 14 amino acids. The CDR3 region is CSATGGGRNQPQHF. CDR3 in DNA: TGCAGTGCTACGGGGGGCGGGCGCAATCAGCCCCAGCATTTT.

To note about this clone: Germline is not matched at one junction end, which may reflect a read error. The chain recombines TRBV6-1 with TRBJ2-2; D might be TRBD1 (6 bases). The CDR3 runs to 16 residues. CDR1 MNHNS and CDR2 SASEGT come from the germline V gene. This chain's CDR3 is CANSAARGGFSGELFF. In DNA, the CDR3 is TGTGCCAACAGTGCTGCCAGGGGTGGTTTCTCCGGGGAGCTGTTTTTT.

This clone appeared a few times. The sample contains more than one DNA sequence encoding this CDR3. V usage is TRBV28 and J usage is TRBJ1-3; tentative D call: TRBD1 (5 bases). The CDR3 runs 15 residues. Trimming took off 6 bases at V and 2 bases at J, with 14 bases between the two ends. CDR1 and CDR2 (germline): MDHEN, SYDVKM. DNA for the CDR3: TGTGCCAGCAGACTAACAGGTGTTGCTGGAAACACCATATATTTT. Its protein product is CASRLTGVAGNTIYF.

The V and J genes are TRBV20-1 and TRBJ2-6; D perhaps matches TRBD1 (6 bases). Trimming shortened V by 3 bases and J by 0 bases, and 12 bases separated the two germline ends. CDR1 and CDR2 from the germline V gene are DFQATT and SNEGSKA (reference sequence). This CDR3 has 16 residues. CDR3 DNA sequence: TGCAGTGCTAGCCCGGGACAAAGCTCTGGGGCCAACGTCCTGACTTTC. This codes for CSASPGQSSGANVLTF.

This clone has a handful of counts. An end of the junction differs from the germline gene, which may be a read error. The rearrangement links TRBV25-1 to TRBJ1-2; 7 bases align to TRBD1. This CDR3 is 14 amino acids long. CDR1 and CDR2 from the germline V gene are MGHDK and SYGVNS. CDR3 DNA sequence: TGTGCCAGCAGGATGACAGGGAATAACTATTGCTACACCTTC. It is translated as CASRMTGNNYCYTF.

Judged by abundance, this clone is medium-sized. The V call is TRBV19, the J call TRBJ1-3; D gene uncertain. Germline lookup yields CDR1 LNHDA and CDR2 SQIVND (reference sequence). Trimming pared 4 bases from V and 7 bases from J, leaving 8 bases between. The CDR3 length is 12 residues. The CDR3 region is CASSKDRNTIYF. Written as DNA, the CDR3 is TGTGCCAGTAGTAAGGATCGGAACACCATATATTTT.

This clone appeared a few times. The V and J genes are TRBV6-1 and TRBJ2-6; TRBD2 aligns across 11 bases. Germline values: CDR1 MNHNS, CDR2 SASEGT. The J segment lost 4 bases and the V segment lost 5 bases, leaving 7 bases of the junction unmatched. This CDR3 has 17 residues. The CDR3 is CASSPGLAVPGANVLTF. CDR3 nucleotides: TGTGCCAGCAGTCCGGGACTAGCGGTTCCCGGGGCCAACGTCCTGACTTTC.

This sequence joins TRBV20-1 and TRBJ2-2; 7 bases fit TRBD1. Germline assignment: CDR1 DFQATT and CDR2 SNEGSKA (reference sequence). The CDR3 totals 15 residues. With 0 bases clipped from V and 4 bases from J, the junction kept 5 bases outside the gene matches. CDR3 DNA sequence: TGCAGTGCTAGAGAACAGGGGTATACCACCGGGGAGCTGTTTTTT. This codes for CSAREQGYTTGELFF.

CDR3 coding DNA: TGTGCCACCAGCACGGACAGGTTGGCGAGGGGATATAGCAATCAGCCCCAGCATTTT. Translated, it gives CATSTDRLARGYSNQPQHF. The chain couples TRBV15 to TRBJ1-5; TRBD1 matches 7 bases. CDR1 and CDR2 (germline): LNHNV, YYDKDF (reference sequence). Germline trimming cut 4 bases from V and 0 bases from J; bases unmatched to any gene: 15. The CDR3 runs 19 residues. The full variable domain, with the rest looked up from reference TRBV15 and TRBJ1-5, is DAMVIQNPRYQVTQFGKPVTLSCSQTLNHNVMYWYQQKSSQAPKLLFHYYDKDFNNEADTPDNFQSRRPNTSFCFLDIRSPGLGDTAMYLCATSTDRLARGYSNQPQHFGDGTRLSIL.

This clone was picked up one time. The gene calls are TRBV15 and TRBJ2-5; tentatively, D is TRBD1 (7 bases). The CDR3 runs to 16 residues. Trimming took 1 base from V and 2 from J, leaving 14 bases between them. Germline CDR1 and CDR2: LNHNV and YYDKDF (reference sequence). This CDR3 is CATSRGTGGQQETQYF. CDR3 nucleotide sequence: TGTGCCACCAGCAGAGGCACCGGGGGACAGCAAGAGACCCAGTACTTC.

The chain joins TRBV6-1 to TRBJ2-3; 9 bases align to TRBD1. The CDR3 loop spans 14 amino acids. Germline loops: CDR1 MNHNS, CDR2 SASEGT. The CDR3 region is CGAAPTGGSDTQYF. The DNA for the CDR3 is TGTGGCGCGGCACCGACAGGGGGATCAGATACGCAGTATTTT.

By share of the sample, this clone is medium-sized. This chain links TRBV6-1 with TRBJ2-3; D gene ambiguous. Trimming took off 3 bases at V and 5 bases at J, with 3 bases between the two ends. CDR3 length: 11 amino acids. From germline, CDR1 is MNHNS and CDR2 SASEGT. In nucleotides, the CDR3 is TGTGCCAGCAGTGAGTTAGATACGCAGTATTTT. Protein: CASSELDTQYF.

This clone turned up a few times. V is TRBV6-1 and J is TRBJ1-3; D is unclear. The germline V gene encodes CDR1 MNHNS and CDR2 SASEGT. The CDR3 length is 15 residues. The V gene lost 4 bases and the J gene lost 5 bases, with 15 bases spanning the gap. This chain's CDR3 is CASSGRLDPRNTIYF. In nucleotides, the CDR3 is TGTGCCAGCAGTGGAAGGTTGGACCCGAGAAACACCATATATTTT.

In this sample, this clone turned up a few times. The V and J genes are TRBV12-5 and TRBJ2-7, with D perhaps assigned TRBD1 or TRBD2 (5 bases each). Deletions cut 2 bases from V and 7 bases from J, with 12 bases between. Germline CDR1 and CDR2: LGHNT and FRNRAP. CDR3 length: 13 amino acids. CDR3 DNA: TGTGCTAGTGGTTTGTCGGGGACCGGGGAGCAGTACTTC. The encoded protein is CASGLSGTGEQYF. Variable domain in full (rest from reference TRBV12-5 and TRBJ2-7): DARVTQTPRHKVTEMGQEVTMRCQPILGHNTVFWYRQTMMQGLELLAYFRNRAPLDDSGMPKDRFSAEMPDATLATLKIQPSEPRDSAVYFCASGLSGTGEQYFGPGTRLTVT.

This clone occurred many times. The chain combines TRBV4-1 with TRBJ2-6, with a weak D call TRBD2 (7 bases). Trimming left V 1 base short and J 2 bases short, with 9 bases between. CDR1 and CDR2 (germline): MGHRA, YSYEKL. This CDR3 comprises 16 residues. CDR3 DNA: TGCGCCAGCAGCCAAGGGGGGGGCGCTGGGGCCAACGTCCTGACTTTC. Encoded protein: CASSQGGGAGANVLTF.

This clone has at least ten counts. The chain joins TRBV4-1 to TRBJ2-4, with unresolved D. The germline V and J ends were trimmed by 1 base and 12 bases, with 13 bases remaining between them. Germline V gene lookup returns CDR1 MGHRA and CDR2 YSYEKL. This CDR3 is 13 amino acids long. The chain's CDR3 is CASSQAPDSRQYF. The CDR3 region has the DNA TGCGCCAGCAGCCAAGCGCCAGACTCGCGTCAGTACTTC.

This clone was seen more than once but under ten times. The gene calls are TRBV6-1 and TRBJ2-7, with TRBD1 matching 9 bases. The CDR3 is 12 residues long. Germline CDR1 and CDR2: MNHNS and SASEGT. With V trimmed by 10 bases and J by 5 bases, 6 bases remained unmatched. DNA of the CDR3: TGTGCCACGGACAGGGGTGTCAACGAGCAGTACTTC. Residues: CATDRGVNEQYF.

V is TRBV30 and J is TRBJ2-1; 10 bases are a match to TRBD1. J lost 8 bases, V lost 6 bases, and 4 bases had no gene match. The CDR3 is 12 amino acids. Germline values: CDR1 GTSNPN, CDR2 SVGIG (reference sequence). CDR3 amino acids: CACGQGVHEQFF. Written as DNA, the CDR3 is TGTGCCTGTGGACAGGGGGTTCATGAGCAGTTCTTC.